The 21 T cell receptor beta chains given below trace back to one sample, sequenced in a study of blood T cells in healthy people across ages. Primers used in a second PCR of roughly 6 to 11 cycles were a sample-barcoded 5' primer and a J-beta primer mix. MiXCR, applied by TCRdb to the 5' RACE reads, yields one record per CDR3 protein. The repertoire consists of hundreds of thousands of distinct CDR3 sequences, with about 62% occurring once and the leading ten covering around a quarter. Sequencing was carried out using blood. The receptor source for this set is a man aged 25 to 40 in good health.

V and J are TRBV6-5 and TRBJ2-1; 8 positions match TRBD2. Germline trimming cut 5 bases from V and 4 bases from J; bases unmatched to any gene: 10. The CDR3 is 16 amino acids. CDR1 and CDR2 from the germline V gene are MNHEY and SVGAGI. CDR3: CASSPSAGGAYNEQFF. CDR3 coding DNA: TGTGCCAGCAGTCCCTCGGCGGGGGGAGCTTACAATGAGCAGTTCTTC.

This clonotype turned up a few times. This sequence joins TRBV27 and TRBJ2-3, with D perhaps TRBD1 (5 bases). V lost 5 bases, J lost 0 bases, and 12 bases lay in between. The germline V gene has CDR1 MNHEY and CDR2 SMNVEV (reference sequence). The CDR3 runs to 15 residues. The CDR3 protein is CASSLDNPSTDTQYF. The CDR3 coding sequence is TGTGCCAGCAGTCTGGACAACCCGAGCACAGATACGCAGTATTTT.

The chain combines TRBV20-1 with TRBJ2-7; tentative D call: TRBD2 (6 bases). This CDR3 region has 16 residues. Germline values: CDR1 DFQATT, CDR2 SNEGSKA (reference sequence). V lost 0 bases, J lost 7 bases, and 22 bases lay in between. CDR3 residues: CSARETAGGGDGEQYF. CDR3 nucleotide sequence: TGCAGTGCTAGAGAAACGGCCGGGGGAGGTGATGGGGAGCAGTACTTC.

The chain has TRBV25-1 and TRBJ2-7; D not certain. The CDR3 is made up of 11 amino acids. Germline values: CDR1 MGHDK, CDR2 SYGVNS. Deletions cut 8 bases from V and 4 bases from J, with 9 bases between. The CDR3 region is CASESVYEQYF. The CDR3 region has the DNA TGTGCCAGCGAGTCCGTGTACGAGCAGTACTTC.

The V and J genes are TRBV20-1 and TRBJ2-4, with D perhaps matching TRBD1 (6 bases). TRBJ2-7 explains the end of the DNA better; the J call may be wrong. Germline values: CDR1 DFQATT, CDR2 SNEGSKA (reference sequence). CDR3 length: 12 amino acids. The chain's CDR3 is CSAAGDIYEQYF. In DNA form, the CDR3 reads TGCAGTGCGGCAGGGGACATCTACGAGCAGTACTTC.

This clonotype was seen a few times. V gene TRBV27 combines with J gene TRBJ2-7, with 7 positions matching TRBD1. The V gene's germline CDR1 is MNHEY and CDR2 SMNVEV (reference sequence). This CDR3 is built from 12 residues. After removal of 6 bases from V and 5 bases from J, the junction contained 4 bases not matched to a gene. The DNA of the CDR3 is TGTGCCAGCAGACGACAGGGAGACGAGCAGTACTTC. Protein product: CASRRQGDEQYF.

The chain combines TRBV11-1 with TRBJ2-1, with 10 bases fitting TRBD2. Germline CDR1 SGHAT, CDR2 FQDESV (reference sequence). V lost 5 bases, J lost 15 bases, and 7 bases stayed unmatched. The CDR3 has 12 amino acids. The CDR3 region has the DNA TGTGCCAGCAGCCCAGGACTAGCGGTGACGTTCTTC. The encoded protein is CASSPGLAVTFF.

J is TRBJ1-1 and V is TRBV4-3; the match to TRBD1 covers 8 bases. V gave up 4 bases and J gave up 0 bases; unmatched junction bases: 7. The CDR3 runs 16 residues. CDR1 LGHNA and CDR2 YSLEER come from the germline V gene. Written as DNA, the CDR3 is TGCGCCAGCAGCCGAAAGACAGGGGCCGTGAACACTGAAGCTTTCTTT. Translating gives CASSRKTGAVNTEAFF.

The CDR3 loop is CASSQGYGTGNQPQHF. CDR3 nucleotide sequence: TGCGCCAGCAGCCAAGGATACGGGACAGGGAATCAGCCCCAGCATTTT. The chain carries TRBV4-3 and TRBJ1-5, with TRBD1 matching 9 bases. Germline V gene sequence: CDR1 LGHNA, CDR2 YSLEER. V was pared by 1 base and J by 4 bases, with 5 bases of the junction left unmatched. CDR3 length: 16 amino acids.

Concerning this clonotype itself: An end of the junction does not agree with germline; a read error may underlie this. For the CDR3, the DNA is TGTAGTGCTAGAGGGACAGGGGGGGTTGGATCACCCCTCCACTTT. Translation gives CSARGTGGVGSPLHF. The chain employs TRBV20-1 and TRBJ1-6; 11 nucleotides agree with TRBD1. The CDR3 is 15 amino acids. Germline lookup yields CDR1 DFQATT and CDR2 SNEGSKA (reference sequence).

This clonotype turned up a few times. The chain recombines TRBV7-9 with TRBJ2-2; no reliable D call. Germline V CDR1 and CDR2: SEHNR, FQNEAQ (reference sequence). Trimming removed 0 bases from V and 6 bases from J, with 2 bases in between. This CDR3 is 12 amino acids long. The CDR3 nucleotides read TGTGCCAGCAGCTTAGCGGCCGGGGAGCTGTTTTTT. It is translated as CASSLAAGELFF.

This clonotype was recorded a few times. The chain uses TRBV5-1 and TRBJ2-4; 7 nucleotides line up with TRBD1. J gave up 0 bases and V 0 bases, and 3 bases lay outside the gene matches. In germline, CDR1 is SGHRS, CDR2 YFSETQ. The CDR3 is 16 residues long. CDR3: CASSLEGQIAKNIQYF. The CDR3 region has the DNA TGCGCCAGCAGCTTGGAGGGACAGATAGCCAAAAACATTCAGTACTTC.

The table lists this clonotype with a few counts. This chain connects TRBV10-3 to TRBJ2-3; 10 nucleotides match TRBD2. Unmatched junction bases numbered 10, after V lost 6 bases and J lost 4 bases. Germline-derived CDR1 and CDR2 are ENHRY and SYGVKD. The CDR3 covers 16 residues. The CDR3 nucleotides read TGTGCCATCAGCGCCCGGCTAGCGGGGGAATCAGATACGCAGTATTTT. Its protein is CAISARLAGESDTQYF.

This clonotype was seen only a few times. The CDR3 sequence: CSASRGGVSSYNEQFF. The CDR3 DNA reads as TGCAGTGCCTCAAGGGGCGGAGTAAGCTCCTACAATGAGCAGTTCTTC. The gene calls are TRBV20-1 and TRBJ2-1, with D perhaps matching TRBD1 (5 bases). V shed 6 bases and J shed 0 bases, with 18 bases lying between them. This CDR3 is 16 amino acids long. The germline gives CDR1 DFQATT, CDR2 SNEGSKA (reference sequence).

The rearrangement links TRBV29-1 to TRBJ1-2; TRBD1 matches at 11 bases. The V segment lost 3 bases and the J segment 7 bases; nucleotides outside the gene matches: 10. The CDR3 is made up of 15 amino acids. The germline V gene encodes CDR1 SQVTM and CDR2 ANQGSEA. The CDR3 here is CSVEESGTGGSGYTF. The DNA of the CDR3 is TGCAGCGTTGAGGAGTCCGGGACAGGGGGAAGTGGCTACACCTTC.

The V and J genes are TRBV14 and TRBJ2-7; D gene uncertain. This CDR3 contains 20 residues. CDR1 is SGHDN and CDR2 is FVKESK in the germline V gene. V shed 0 bases and J shed 0 bases, with 24 bases lying between them. CDR3 bases: TGTGCCAGCAGCCAAGATCGAACTACGAAGGCACTCATCTTCTCCTACGAGCAGTACTTC. Protein product: CASSQDRTTKALIFSYEQYF.

The chain uses TRBV6-2 or TRBV6-3 and TRBJ2-4; 7 nucleotides align to TRBD2. The J call could be wrong; TRBJ2-5 is a better fit for the DNA end. The germline V gene encodes CDR1 MNHEY and CDR2 SVGEGT. The CDR3 spans 15 residues. CDR3 coding DNA: TGTGCCAGCAGCCCCACCGGGACTATTAAGGAGACCCAGTACTTC. The encoded protein is CASSPTGTIKETQYF.

The chain carries TRBV12-3 or TRBV12-4 and TRBJ2-3, with a possible D match to TRBD2 (5 bases). The CDR3 is 15 amino acids. V was trimmed by 7 bases and J by 4 bases, leaving 18 bases between them. This CDR3 reads CASTKTALGADTQYF. CDR3 DNA sequence: TGTGCCAGCACCAAGACCGCGCTGGGAGCAGATACGCAGTATTTT.

The gene calls are TRBV12-3 or TRBV12-4 and TRBJ2-3, with TRBD1 matching over 12 bases. The CDR3 runs to 15 residues. Trimming took 5 bases from V and 6 from J; bases not matched to a gene: 6. CDR3 loop: CASSGGTGGPDTQYF. CDR3 coding DNA: TGTGCCAGCAGTGGAGGGACAGGGGGCCCTGATACGCAGTATTTT.

The chain recombines TRBV25-1 with TRBJ2-6; TRBD1 matches 11 bases. This CDR3 spans 19 amino acids. Losses at the gene ends were 6 bases for V and 2 bases for J; bases not matched to a gene: 12. CDR1 is MGHDK and CDR2 is SYGVNS in the germline V gene. DNA of the CDR3: TGTGCCAGCAGCCAAATGGGACAGGGGGGATCGACTGGGGCCAACGTCCTGACTTTC. Its protein product is CASSQMGQGGSTGANVLTF.

V is TRBV27 and J is TRBJ1-5; D remains unclear. There are 16 residues in the CDR3. Trimming took off 4 bases at V and 8 bases at J, with 21 bases between the two ends. CDR1 and CDR2 from the germline V gene are MNHEY and SMNVEV (reference sequence). CDR3 in amino acids: CASSSVPGRPGEPQHF. CDR3 nucleotide sequence: TGTGCCAGCAGTTCCGTTCCCGGCAGGCCGGGCGAGCCCCAGCATTTT.